These 9 T cell receptor beta chains came from one sample sequenced in a study of blood T cell repertoires in COVID-19. Repertoires were generated with immunoSEQ multiplex PCR, while TCRdb's copy carries only in-frame clones and drops some. The repertoire includes roughly 140,000 clones, about 84% of them detected once, and about 5.8% sits in the top ten. Source material: peripheral blood. The receptors were sampled from a human donor in a cohort sampled during active COVID-19.

The gene calls are TRBV28 and TRBJ2-5, with 8 nucleotides matching TRBD2. The germline V gene has CDR1 MDHEN and CDR2 SYDVKM. The CDR3 sequence is 14 residues long. Trimming at V came to 7 bases and at J to 4 bases, leaving 8 bases not matched to a gene. CDR3 sequence (DNA): TGTGCCAGCACAACCGCGGGGGGCTTAGAGACCCAGTACTTC. Translation: CASTTAGGLETQYF.

A few counts support this clone. The chain recombines TRBV27 with TRBJ1-1; TRBD1 matches at 10 bases. Germline CDR1 reads MNHEY; CDR2 reads SMNVEV (reference sequence). The CDR3 is made up of 14 amino acids. The junction had 14 bases not matched to a gene; V was cut back by 8 bases and J by 11 bases. The CDR3 loop reads CASARNRQGASAFF. The CDR3 bases are TGTGCCAGCGCAAGGAACAGACAGGGGGCATCGGCTTTCTTT.

V is TRBV23-1 and J is TRBJ2-5; a weak D match, TRBD1 (5 bases). Being an ORF, TRBV23-1 has a function that is uncertain. V was pared by 8 bases and J by 3 bases, with 22 bases between. The CDR3 length is 16 residues. The CDR3 nucleotides read TGCGCCAGCCTTGAACGGCGACTGTGGGGCGAAGAGACCCAGTACTTC. It translates to CASLERRLWGEETQYF.

The chain employs TRBV28 and TRBJ2-7, with 9 bases that match TRBD1. The CDR3 covers 13 residues. Germline V gives CDR1 MDHEN, CDR2 SYDVKM. Losses at the gene ends were 8 bases for V and 3 bases for J; bases not matched to a gene: 5. CDR3 DNA: TGTGCCAGCTCGACAGGGGGGATCTACGAGCAGTACTTC. Translated, it gives CASSTGGIYEQYF. The complete variable domain, with remaining parts taken from reference TRBV28 and TRBJ2-7, reads DVKVTQSSRYLVKRTGEKVFLECVQDMDHENMFWYRQDPGLGLRLIYFSYDVKMKEKGDIPEGYSVSREKKERFSLILESASTNQTSMYLCASSTGGIYEQYFGPGTRLTVT.

V gene TRBV6-4 combines with J gene TRBJ2-3; the D is unclear. The germline V and J ends were trimmed by 0 bases and 5 bases, with 12 bases remaining between them. Germline-derived CDR1 and CDR2 are MRHNA and SNTAGT. The CDR3 has 15 residues. As DNA, the CDR3 is TGTGCCAGCAGTGACTCAAGCCACCCCGGAGATACGCAGTATTTT. This translates into CASSDSSHPGDTQYF.

The rearrangement uses TRBV27 and TRBJ2-1, with a weak D call TRBD1 (6 bases). Germline V gene data show CDR1 as MNHEY and CDR2 as SMNVEV (reference sequence). V dropped 3 bases and J dropped 0 bases, with 12 bases sitting between them. This CDR3 is built from 16 residues. CDR3 amino acids: CASSFRGFSSYNEQFF. In nucleotides, the CDR3 is TGTGCCAGCAGTTTCAGGGGTTTTAGCTCCTACAATGAGCAGTTCTTC.

Note on this clone: A much larger clone lies a single base off, so this may be a read error. This same CDR3 is encoded by further DNA sequences in the sample. The chain joins TRBV7-3 to TRBJ2-3; 11 bases fit TRBD2. V gave up 5 bases and J gave up 0 bases; unmatched junction bases: 1. The CDR3 has 15 residues. Germline lookup yields CDR1 SGHTA and CDR2 FQGTGA. CDR3 nucleotides: TGTGCCAGCAGCCTAGCGGGGGGAAGCACAGATACGCAGTATTTT. It codes for CASSLAGGSTDTQYF.

V gene TRBV6-2 or TRBV6-3 combines with J gene TRBJ1-2; 8 positions match TRBD1. The junction had 4 bases not matched to a gene; V was cut back by 3 bases and J by 7 bases. Germline V gives CDR1 MNHEY, CDR2 SVGEGT. The CDR3 consists of 13 residues. DNA for the CDR3: TGTGCCAGCAGTTATGGACAGGGACTTGGCTACACCTTC. Amino acid sequence: CASSYGQGLGYTF.

V and J are TRBV5-1 and TRBJ1-1; weak D call: TRBD1 (5 bases). The CDR3 covers 16 residues. V lost 3 bases to trimming and J lost 7 bases, with 22 bases between them. The germline V gene encodes CDR1 SGHRS and CDR2 YFSETQ. The CDR3 is CASSSGATTGAVEAFF. CDR3 nucleotide sequence: TGCGCCAGCAGCTCCGGAGCGACAACAGGTGCGGTTGAAGCTTTCTTT.